The 5 T cell receptor beta chains listed next were all sequenced from one sample in a study of monozygotic twins with inflammatory bowel disease. TCRdb re-analyzed the 5' RACE reads; it lists each CDR3 protein once, without DNA. The sample holds 93,000 or so distinct CDR3 sequences. Sequencing input: blood. These receptors all come from a human donor with ulcerative colitis or Crohn's disease, or a healthy co-twin of an affected twin (not recorded which).

This chain uses TRBV6-2 or TRBV6-3 with TRBJ2-3; lacking DNA, the TRBD1 call made by TCRdb goes unchecked. CDR3 length: 14 amino acids. Germline-derived CDR1 and CDR2 are MNHEY and SVGEGT. CDR3 residues: CASSPPRPTDTQYF.

This clonotype registers medium-sized by frequency. The chain uses TRBV20-1 and TRBJ1-1. Germline assignment: CDR1 DFQATT and CDR2 SNEGSKA (reference sequence). The CDR3 is 14 residues long. CDR3: CSARDPVAYTEAFF.

The J gene is TRBJ2-5, the V gene TRBV5-1; TCRdb proposes TRBD2, but this gene call is untestable without DNA. Germline CDR1 and CDR2: SGHRS and YFSETQ. The CDR3 sequence is 16 residues long. The CDR3 here is CASSTGLAGIQETQYF.

This chain joins TRBV24-1 and TRBJ2-5; the TCRdb call, TRBD1, lacks DNA for checking. The CDR3 has 16 amino acids. Germline V gives CDR1 KGHDR, CDR2 SFDVKD. CDR3 sequence reads: CATSDPRDRGKETQYF.

J is TRBJ2-7 and V is TRBV3-1; TCRdb designates TRBD1, a call that cannot be tested without DNA. The CDR3 is 15 amino acids. From germline, CDR1 is LGHDT and CDR2 YNNKEL (reference sequence). The CDR3 sequence: CASSPTPGRTYEQYF.